This is a list of T cell receptor beta chains from one sample in a study of blood T cell repertoires in COVID-19. Assay: immunoSEQ multiplex PCR; the TCRdb copy retains only in-frame clones and omits some. The sample holds a few hundred thousand clones, approximately 90% seen once. Sequenced material: PBMCs or T cells enriched from blood (not recorded which). These receptors came from a woman younger than 35 who had recovered from COVID-19. The CDR3 runs from the conserved cysteine through the conserved F or W. A D gene is named only where the DNA matches it firmly. The listing skips clone size in some rows; elsewhere it reads once, few, many or a size class.

v_call	j_call	d_call	clone_size	cdr3_length	cdr3_nt	cdr3_aa
TRBV30	TRBJ1-1	NA	NA	14	TGTGCCTGGAGGGGTCCCGGGAGGAGCACTGAAGCTTTCTTT	CAWRGPGRSTEAFF
TRBV7-9	TRBJ2-1	TRBD1	NA	15	TGTGCCAGCAGCTTAGTTATCGCAGGGGGCGATGAGCAGTTCTTC	CASSLVIAGGDEQFF
TRBV21-1	TRBJ1-1	NA	NA	10	TGTGCCAGACATTGGCCTGAAGCTTTCTTT	CARHWPEAFF
TRBV19	TRBJ1-2	NA	NA	14	TGTGCCAGCCTCGCGTCAGGGGCTGGTTATGGCTACACCTTC	CASLASGAGYGYTF
TRBV9	TRBJ1-6	TRBD1	NA	19	TGTGCCAGCAGCCCCTGGGACAGCTCCTTGAGCTCCTATAATTCACCCCTCCACTTT	CASSPWDSSLSSYNSPLHF
TRBV5-4	TRBJ1-4	NA	NA	15	TGTGCCAGCAGCTTGGGGTACCAGGGGTTTGAAAAACTGTTTTTT	CASSLGYQGFEKLFF
TRBV3-1/TRBV3-2	TRBJ1-1	TRBD1	NA	15	TGTGCCAGCAGCCCCATGCTGACAGGGAAGACTGAAGCTTTCTTT	CASSPMLTGKTEAFF
TRBV10-3	TRBJ2-7	NA	NA	14	TGTGCCATCAGTGAGTTAGTCGGGACCTACGAGCAGTACTTC	CAISELVGTYEQYF
TRBV2	TRBJ1-6	NA	NA	15	TGTGCCAGCAGTGCGGAGCCTCTTCATAATTCACCCCTCCACTTT	CASSAEPLHNSPLHF
TRBV6-2/TRBV6-3	TRBJ2-1	TRBD2	NA	17	TGTGCCAGCAGTTACTCGTTCGGACTAGCGGGGATTAATGAGCAGTTCTTC	CASSYSFGLAGINEQFF
TRBV4-3	TRBJ2-1	TRBD2	NA	16	TGCGCCAGCAGCCAAGATAGCGGGGGGAGCTACAATGAGCAGTTCTTC	CASSQDSGGSYNEQFF
TRBV18	TRBJ1-6	TRBD1	few	18	TGTGCCAGCTCACCCGGGGGACAGGTCGTTCGGGGGAATTCACCCCTCCACTTT	CASSPGGQVVRGNSPLHF
TRBV2	TRBJ2-2	TRBD2	few	14	TGTGCCATACTAGCGGGGGAGGACACCGGGGAGCTGTTTTTT	CAILAGEDTGELFF
TRBV18	TRBJ2-2	NA	NA	16	TGTGCCAGCTCACGTGTACGGGTTGGGAACACCGGGGAGCTGTTTTTT	CASSRVRVGNTGELFF
TRBV2	TRBJ2-2	TRBD1	NA	16	TGTGCCAGCAGTGTCGGGACAGGGAGTTCCACCGGGGAGCTGTTTTTT	CASSVGTGSSTGELFF
TRBV10-3	TRBJ1-5	NA	NA	15	TGTGCCATCAGTGACCCGGGGGGAGGGGATCAGCCCCAGCATTTT	CAISDPGGGDQPQHF
TRBV7-9	TRBJ1-5	TRBD1	few	15	TGTGCCAGCAGCTTAGGGGGACAGGGGGTCCAGCCCCAGCATTTT	CASSLGGQGVQPQHF
TRBV2	TRBJ2-3	NA	NA	19	TGTGCCAGCAGTGACCCAGGGGACCTCCAGCCCGGGGGCACAGATACGCAGTATTTT	CASSDPGDLQPGGTDTQYF
TRBV27	TRBJ1-2	TRBD1	NA	15	TGTGCCAGCAGTTCCCCTCAACAGGGGATCTATGGCTACACCTTC	CASSSPQQGIYGYTF
TRBV7-8	TRBJ1-5	TRBD1	NA	16	TGTGCCAGCAGCATCCTGACAGGGGCAAGCAATCAGCCCCAGCATTTT	CASSILTGASNQPQHF
TRBV5-1	TRBJ1-1	NA	NA	16	TGCGCCAGCAGCGAACAGGACAGATCTATGAACACTGAAGCTTTCTTT	CASSEQDRSMNTEAFF
TRBV24-1	TRBJ2-7	NA	NA	10	TGTGCCACCCCTTCCCCCGAGCAGTACTTC	CATPSPEQYF
TRBV28	TRBJ1-5	NA	NA	15	TGTGCCAGCACCAACCTTCAGGTTAGCAATCAGCCCCAGCATTTT	CASTNLQVSNQPQHF
TRBV3-1/TRBV3-2	TRBJ1-1	NA	NA	12	TGTGCCAGCAGCCAAGGGCGGTCTAGGGCTTTCTTT	CASSQGRSRAFF
TRBV3-1/TRBV3-2	TRBJ1-5	NA	NA	16	TGTGCCAGCAGCCAAGATGAGGGGGGGGCGGGTCAGCCCCAGCATTTT	CASSQDEGGAGQPQHF
TRBV6-5	TRBJ2-7	TRBD1	once	15	TGTGCCAGCAGTTACGACAGGGGACTTGCCTACGAGCAGTACTTC	CASSYDRGLAYEQYF
TRBV7-6	TRBJ2-3	NA	NA	14	TGTGCCAGCAGCTTAGACAGAAGCACAGATACGCAGTATTTT	CASSLDRSTDTQYF
TRBV6-1	TRBJ2-7	TRBD2	NA	17	TGTGCCAGCAGTGGCCGACTAGCGGGGGTGCTCTCCTACGAGCAGTACTTC	CASSGRLAGVLSYEQYF
TRBV4-3	TRBJ2-3	TRBD2	NA	15	TGCGCCAGCACCAAGACGGGAGGGGGCACAGATACGCAGTATTTT	CASTKTGGGTDTQYF
TRBV3-1/TRBV3-2	TRBJ1-2	TRBD1	NA	15	TGTGCCAGCAGCCATGACCGGGACAGGGGCTATGGCTACACCTTC	CASSHDRDRGYGYTF
TRBV19	TRBJ2-7	TRBD2	NA	15	TGTGCCAGTAGTATTCCCCTAGCGGGGGGAAACGAGCAGTACTTC	CASSIPLAGGNEQYF
TRBV6-5	TRBJ1-1	NA	NA	12	TGTGCCAGCAGTTACTCGAGGGTTCCAGCTTTCTTT	CASSYSRVPAFF
TRBV7-6	TRBJ1-5	NA	NA	15	TGTGCCAGCACCCCCTCTCCCGGGGGAGATCAGCCCCAGCATTTT	CASTPSPGGDQPQHF
TRBV27	TRBJ1-4	NA	NA	14	TGTGCCAGCAGTTTGAACAGGGTAGGGGAAAAACTGTTTTTT	CASSLNRVGEKLFF
TRBV12-1	TRBJ2-2	NA	NA	15	TGTGCCAGCAGTTGCCTACTAGCGGGGACAGGGGAGCTGTTTTTT	CASSCLLAGTGELFF
TRBV27	TRBJ1-4	NA	NA	16	TGTGCCAGCAGTTTATCTGGGCAGGGGCTTAATGAAAAACTGTTTTTT	CASSLSGQGLNEKLFF
TRBV7-9	TRBJ1-1	NA	NA	15	TGTGCCAGCAGCATAGTGGGGGCTGGGACCACTGAAGCTTTCTTT	CASSIVGAGTTEAFF